This record concerns one T cell receptor beta chain sequence. The sample originates from a study of blood T cell repertoires in COVID-19. As for the study in general: Spain, Italy and the United States supplied samples that represented acute and convalescent COVID-19. From T cells, B-cell-depleted T cells, or PBMCs came the material, which was cDNA or gDNA.

Germline CDR1 is MNHEY and CDR2 is SMNVEV (reference sequence). The CDR3 sequence is 14 residues long. With 6 bases removed from V and 0 bases from J, the gap between germline ends came to 9 bases. Methods used by the authors: Reference gene primers were amplified, and this amplification served to estimate nucleated cell counts. TCRdb's table, derived via immunoSEQ multiplex PCR, lists solely in-frame clones and lacks some. D and trimming were read from the DNA, whereas the V and J calls and clone size are those reported in that table. The sample carries about 53,000 clones, almost 85% recorded once.

The sequence came from a human donor in a cohort sampled during active COVID-19. The V and J genes are TRBV27 and TRBJ2-1, with D hard to call. The sample was peripheral blood. The CDR3 reads CASRAVSSYNEQFF. CDR3 nucleotide sequence: TGTGCCAGCAGGGCGGTCAGCTCCTACAATGAGCAGTTCTTC.